The TCR beta chain described here comes from a study of blood T cell repertoires in COVID-19. Turning to the study itself: Sources were T cells, B-cell-depleted T cells, or PBMCs; the material itself was cDNA or gDNA.

Authors' processing steps: How many nucleated cells were present was estimated from reference gene primer amplification. This table comes from immunoSEQ multiplex PCR, and its TCRdb copy is limited to in-frame clones, with some not included. The V and J calls and clone size were taken over from that table, and D and trimming were inferred from the DNA. The repertoire has 300,000 to 350,000 clones, 75% to 90% of them found once; the top ten carry 5%. V gave up 4 bases and J gave up 0 bases; unmatched junction bases: 4. The CDR3 contains 16 residues. The germline CDR1 and CDR2 sequences are KGHSH and LQKENI.

The V gene is TRBV18, the J gene TRBJ1-3; TRBD1 aligns across 9 bases. The source material was PBMCs or T cells enriched from blood (not recorded which). The TCR was taken from a man in his thirties or forties who had recovered from COVID-19. CDR3 sequence (DNA): TGTGCCAGCTCACAAAACAGGGGGCCCTCTGGAAACACCATATATTTT. Translating gives CASSQNRGPSGNTIYF.